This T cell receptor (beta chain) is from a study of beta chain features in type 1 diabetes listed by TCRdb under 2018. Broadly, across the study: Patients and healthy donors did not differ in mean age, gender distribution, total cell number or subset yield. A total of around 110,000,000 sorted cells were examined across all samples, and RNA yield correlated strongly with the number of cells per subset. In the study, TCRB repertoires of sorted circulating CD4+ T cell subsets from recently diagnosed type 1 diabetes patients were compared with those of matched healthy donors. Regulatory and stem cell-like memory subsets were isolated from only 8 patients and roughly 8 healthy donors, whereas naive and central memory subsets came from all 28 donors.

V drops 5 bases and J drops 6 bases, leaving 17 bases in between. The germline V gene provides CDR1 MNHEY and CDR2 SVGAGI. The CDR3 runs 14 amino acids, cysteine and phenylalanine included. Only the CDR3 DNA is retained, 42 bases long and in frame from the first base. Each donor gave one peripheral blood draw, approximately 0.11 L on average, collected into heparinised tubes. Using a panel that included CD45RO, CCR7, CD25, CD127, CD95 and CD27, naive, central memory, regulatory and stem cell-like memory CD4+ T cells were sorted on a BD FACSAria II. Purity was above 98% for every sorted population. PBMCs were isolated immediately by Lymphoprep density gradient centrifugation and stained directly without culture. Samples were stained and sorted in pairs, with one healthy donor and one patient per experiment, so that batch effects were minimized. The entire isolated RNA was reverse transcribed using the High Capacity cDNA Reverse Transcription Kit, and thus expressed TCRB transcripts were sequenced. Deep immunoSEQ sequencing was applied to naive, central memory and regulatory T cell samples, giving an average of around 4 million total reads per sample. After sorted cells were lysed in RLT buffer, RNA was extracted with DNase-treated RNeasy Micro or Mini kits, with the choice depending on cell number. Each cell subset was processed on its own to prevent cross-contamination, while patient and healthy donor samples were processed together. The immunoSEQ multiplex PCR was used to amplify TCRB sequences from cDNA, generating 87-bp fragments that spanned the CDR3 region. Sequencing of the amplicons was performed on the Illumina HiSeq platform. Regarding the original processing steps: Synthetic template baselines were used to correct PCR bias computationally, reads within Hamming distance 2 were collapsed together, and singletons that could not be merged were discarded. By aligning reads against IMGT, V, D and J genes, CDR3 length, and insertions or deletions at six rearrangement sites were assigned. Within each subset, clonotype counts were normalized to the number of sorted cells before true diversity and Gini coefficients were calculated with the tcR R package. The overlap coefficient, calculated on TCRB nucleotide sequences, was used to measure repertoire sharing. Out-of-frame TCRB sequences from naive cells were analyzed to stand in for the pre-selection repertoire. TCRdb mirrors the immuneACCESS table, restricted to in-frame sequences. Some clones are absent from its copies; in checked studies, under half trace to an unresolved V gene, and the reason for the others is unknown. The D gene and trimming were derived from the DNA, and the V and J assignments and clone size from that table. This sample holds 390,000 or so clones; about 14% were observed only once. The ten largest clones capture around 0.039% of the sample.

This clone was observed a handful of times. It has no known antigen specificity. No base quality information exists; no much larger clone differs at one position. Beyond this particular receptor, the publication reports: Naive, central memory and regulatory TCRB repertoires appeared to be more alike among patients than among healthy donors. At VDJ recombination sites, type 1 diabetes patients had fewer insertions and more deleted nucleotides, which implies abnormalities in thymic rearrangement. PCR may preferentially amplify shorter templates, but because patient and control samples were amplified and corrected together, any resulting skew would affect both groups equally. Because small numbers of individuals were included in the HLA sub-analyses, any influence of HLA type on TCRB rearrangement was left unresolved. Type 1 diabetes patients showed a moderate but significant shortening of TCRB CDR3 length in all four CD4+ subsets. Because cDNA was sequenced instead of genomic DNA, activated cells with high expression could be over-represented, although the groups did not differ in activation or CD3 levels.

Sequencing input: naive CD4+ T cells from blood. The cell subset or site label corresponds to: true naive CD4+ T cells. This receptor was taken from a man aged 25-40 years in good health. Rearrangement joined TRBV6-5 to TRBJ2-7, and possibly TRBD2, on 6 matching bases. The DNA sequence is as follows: TGTGCCAGCAGTCCCCCGGGACTGCCGTTCGAGCAGTACTTC. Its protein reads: CASSPPGLPFEQYF.